The present T cell receptor beta chain was sequenced within a study of T cell responses to AZD1222 COVID-19 vaccine. General observations from the study: Clonal diversity was possibly underestimated, and the donors were mostly white British, with more females. Spike was spanned by vaccine-associated CD4 TCRs, which were dominant at 160-218 and 743-854. An increase in Spike-specific TCR breadth and depth was observed after two AZD1222 doses.

Some second doses came at about 4 weeks and others at about 12 weeks; these were pooled. CDR1 and CDR2 (germline): PRHDT, FYEKMQ (reference sequence). Trimming cost V 5 bases and J 4 bases; bases outside gene matches: 10. The CDR3 sequence is 17 residues long. TCRdb's table, derived via immunoSEQ multiplex PCR, lists solely in-frame clones and lacks some. The sample records 70,000 to 95,000 clones, 90% being singletons. Notes on this clone: Its specificity is not known.

The chain couples TRBV13 to TRBJ2-5; 13 positions agree with TRBD2. This TCR was sampled from an adult who received the AZD1222 COVID-19 vaccine. This sample comprised peripheral blood, obtained 28 days after the second AZD1222 dose. The CDR3 here is CASSTLAGGRLAETQYF. In DNA, the CDR3 is TGTGCCAGCAGCACACTAGCGGGGGGGCGTCTTGCAGAGACCCAGTACTTC.